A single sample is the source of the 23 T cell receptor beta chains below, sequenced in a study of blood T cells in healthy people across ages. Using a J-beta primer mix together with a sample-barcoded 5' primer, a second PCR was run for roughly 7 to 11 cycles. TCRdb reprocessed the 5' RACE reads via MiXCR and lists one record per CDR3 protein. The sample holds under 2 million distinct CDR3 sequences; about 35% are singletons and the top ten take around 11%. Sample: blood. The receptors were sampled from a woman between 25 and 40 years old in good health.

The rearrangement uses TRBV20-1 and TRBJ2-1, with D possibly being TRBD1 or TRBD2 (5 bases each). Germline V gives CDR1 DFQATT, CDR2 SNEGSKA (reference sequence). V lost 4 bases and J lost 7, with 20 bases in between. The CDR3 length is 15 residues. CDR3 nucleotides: TGCAGTGCTAAGCTTGCGAAGGGGTCGGGGAATGAGCAGTTCTTC. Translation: CSAKLAKGSGNEQFF.

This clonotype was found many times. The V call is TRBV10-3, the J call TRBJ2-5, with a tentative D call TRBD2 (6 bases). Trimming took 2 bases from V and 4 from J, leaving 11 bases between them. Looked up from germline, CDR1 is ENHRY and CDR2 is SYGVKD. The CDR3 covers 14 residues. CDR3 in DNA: TGTGCCATCAGTGAGGGGCGGGATGGAGAGACCCAGTACTTC. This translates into CAISEGRDGETQYF.

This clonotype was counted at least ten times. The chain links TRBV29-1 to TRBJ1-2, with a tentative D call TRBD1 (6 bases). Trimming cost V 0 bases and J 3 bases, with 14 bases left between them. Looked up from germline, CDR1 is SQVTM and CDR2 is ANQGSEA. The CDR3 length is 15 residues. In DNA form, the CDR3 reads TGCAGCGTTGAAGAAATGGACAGAAAACACTATGGCTACACCTTC. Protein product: CSVEEMDRKHYGYTF.

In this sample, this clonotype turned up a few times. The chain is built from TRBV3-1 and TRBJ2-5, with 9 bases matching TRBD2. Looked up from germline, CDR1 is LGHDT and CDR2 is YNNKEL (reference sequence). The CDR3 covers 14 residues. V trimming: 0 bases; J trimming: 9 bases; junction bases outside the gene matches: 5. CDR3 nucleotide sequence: TGTGCCAGCAGCCAAGAGGGTAGCGGGGGACCCCAGTACTTC. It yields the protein CASSQEGSGGPQYF.

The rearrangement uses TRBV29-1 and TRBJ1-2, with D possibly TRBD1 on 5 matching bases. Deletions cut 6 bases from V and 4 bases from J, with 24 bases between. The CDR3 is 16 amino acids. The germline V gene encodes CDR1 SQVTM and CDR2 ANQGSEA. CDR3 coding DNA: TGCAGCGTCGTTTCCGGGACTCCGACCTGGGGCTATGGCTACACCTTC. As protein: CSVVSGTPTWGYGYTF.

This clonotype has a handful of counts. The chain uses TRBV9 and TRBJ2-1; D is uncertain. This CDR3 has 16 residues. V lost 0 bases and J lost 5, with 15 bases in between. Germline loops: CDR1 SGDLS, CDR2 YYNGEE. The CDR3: CASSVGGSSRDNEQFF. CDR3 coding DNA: TGTGCCAGCAGCGTAGGTGGCAGCTCGAGAGACAATGAGCAGTTCTTC.

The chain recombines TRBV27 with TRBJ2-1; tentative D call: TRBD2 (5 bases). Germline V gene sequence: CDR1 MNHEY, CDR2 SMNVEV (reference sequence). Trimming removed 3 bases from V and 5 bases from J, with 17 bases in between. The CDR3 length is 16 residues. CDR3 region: CASSFGKPGSHNEQFF. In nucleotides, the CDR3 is TGTGCCAGCAGTTTCGGAAAACCGGGATCACACAATGAGCAGTTCTTC.

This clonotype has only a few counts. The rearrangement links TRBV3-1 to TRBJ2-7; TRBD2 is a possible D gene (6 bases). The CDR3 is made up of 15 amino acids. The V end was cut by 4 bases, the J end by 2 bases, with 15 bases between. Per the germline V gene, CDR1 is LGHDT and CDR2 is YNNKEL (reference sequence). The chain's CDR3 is CASSPYGSHAYEQYF. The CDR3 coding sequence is TGTGCCAGCAGCCCCTACGGGAGCCATGCCTACGAGCAGTACTTC.

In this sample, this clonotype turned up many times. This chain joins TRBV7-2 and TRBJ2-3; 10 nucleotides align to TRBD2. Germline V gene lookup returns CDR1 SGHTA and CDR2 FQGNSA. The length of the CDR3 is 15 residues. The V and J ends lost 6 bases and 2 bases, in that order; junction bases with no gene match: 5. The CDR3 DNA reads TGTGCCAGCAGTCTTAGCGGGGGGATCACAGATACGCAGTATTTT. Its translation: CASSLSGGITDTQYF.

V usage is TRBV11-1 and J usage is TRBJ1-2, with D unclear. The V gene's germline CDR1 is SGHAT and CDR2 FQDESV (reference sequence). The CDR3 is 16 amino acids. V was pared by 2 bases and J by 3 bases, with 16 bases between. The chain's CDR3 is CASSLHQDREDYGYTF. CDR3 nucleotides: TGTGCCAGCAGCTTACATCAGGATCGCGAGGACTATGGCTACACCTTC. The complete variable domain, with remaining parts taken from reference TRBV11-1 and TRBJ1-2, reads EAEVAQSPRYKITEKSQAVAFWCDPISGHATLYWYRQILGQGPELLVQFQDESVVDDSQLPKDRFSAERLKGVDSTLKIQPAELGDSAMYLCASSLHQDREDYGYTFGSGTRLTVV.

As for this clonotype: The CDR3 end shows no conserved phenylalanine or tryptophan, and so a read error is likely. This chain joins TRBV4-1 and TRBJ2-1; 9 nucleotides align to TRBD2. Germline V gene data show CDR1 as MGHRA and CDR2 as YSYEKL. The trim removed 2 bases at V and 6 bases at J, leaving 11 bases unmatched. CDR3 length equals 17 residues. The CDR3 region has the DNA TGCGCCAGCAGCCAATCGACCCGACTAGCGGAGATCAATGAGCAGTTCGTC. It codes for CASSQSTRLAEINEQFV.

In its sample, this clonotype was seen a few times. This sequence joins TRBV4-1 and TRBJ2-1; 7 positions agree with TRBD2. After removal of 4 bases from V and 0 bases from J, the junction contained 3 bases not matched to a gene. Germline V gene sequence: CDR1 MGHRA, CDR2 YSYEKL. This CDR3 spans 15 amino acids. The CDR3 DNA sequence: TGCGCCAGCAGCCGAGGACTAGGCTCCTACAATGAGCAGTTCTTC. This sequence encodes CASSRGLGSYNEQFF.

The CDR3 DNA is TGCAGTGCTAGAGTGACTTCCGGGACAGCCCACGAGCAGTACTTC. This gives the protein CSARVTSGTAHEQYF. J is TRBJ2-7 and V is TRBV20-1, with 7 positions matching TRBD1. The CDR3 length is 15 residues. V gave up 1 base and J gave up 5 bases; unmatched junction bases: 11. Germline assignment: CDR1 DFQATT and CDR2 SNEGSKA (reference sequence).

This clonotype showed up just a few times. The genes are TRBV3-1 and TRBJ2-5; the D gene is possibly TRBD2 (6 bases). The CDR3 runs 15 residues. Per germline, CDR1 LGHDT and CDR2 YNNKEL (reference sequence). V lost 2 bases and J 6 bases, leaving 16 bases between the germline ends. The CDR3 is CASSQQVGGMQTQYF. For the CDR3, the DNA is TGTGCCAGCAGCCAACAGGTCGGGGGTATGCAGACCCAGTACTTC.

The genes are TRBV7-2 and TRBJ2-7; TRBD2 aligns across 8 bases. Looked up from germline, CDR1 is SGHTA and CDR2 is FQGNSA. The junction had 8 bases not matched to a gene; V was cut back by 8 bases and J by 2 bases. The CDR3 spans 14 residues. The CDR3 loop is CASGPRRGAYEQYF. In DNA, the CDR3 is TGTGCCAGCGGGCCCCGGCGGGGGGCCTACGAGCAGTACTTC.

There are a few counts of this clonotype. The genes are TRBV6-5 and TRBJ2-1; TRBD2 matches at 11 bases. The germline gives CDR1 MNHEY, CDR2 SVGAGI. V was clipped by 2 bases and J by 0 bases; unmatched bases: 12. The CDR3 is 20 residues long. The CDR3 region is CASSYGRLAGGGSSYNEQFF. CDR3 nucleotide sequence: TGTGCCAGCAGTTACGGCCGGCTAGCGGGGGGTGGCAGCTCCTACAATGAGCAGTTCTTC.

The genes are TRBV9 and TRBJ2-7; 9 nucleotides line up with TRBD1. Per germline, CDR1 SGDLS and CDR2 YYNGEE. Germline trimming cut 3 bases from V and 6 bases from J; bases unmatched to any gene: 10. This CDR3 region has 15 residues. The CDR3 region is CASSGSGTGFGEQYF. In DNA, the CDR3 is TGTGCCAGCAGCGGCTCCGGGACAGGGTTTGGCGAGCAGTACTTC.

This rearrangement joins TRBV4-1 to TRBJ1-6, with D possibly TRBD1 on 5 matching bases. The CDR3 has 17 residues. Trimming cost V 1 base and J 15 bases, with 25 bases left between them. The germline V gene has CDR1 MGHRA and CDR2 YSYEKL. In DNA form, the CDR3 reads TGCGCCAGCAGCCAAGGCCAGGGAAAATCCCTCATAGGGTTCCTCCACTTT. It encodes CASSQGQGKSLIGFLHF.

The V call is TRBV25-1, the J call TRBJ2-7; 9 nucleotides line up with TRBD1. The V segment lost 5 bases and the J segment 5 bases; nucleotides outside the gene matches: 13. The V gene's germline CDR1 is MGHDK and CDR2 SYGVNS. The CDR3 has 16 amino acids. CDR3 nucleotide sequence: TGTGCCAGCAGTCCCCACACGGGACAGGGTAAAAACGAGCAGTACTTC. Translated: CASSPHTGQGKNEQYF.

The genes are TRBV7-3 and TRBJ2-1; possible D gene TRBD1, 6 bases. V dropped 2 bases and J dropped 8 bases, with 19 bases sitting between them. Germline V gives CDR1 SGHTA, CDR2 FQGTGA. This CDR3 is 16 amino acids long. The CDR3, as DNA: TGTGCCAGCAGCTTATCGACAGGCAGGTACCGGGATGAGCAGTTCTTC. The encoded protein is CASSLSTGRYRDEQFF.

CDR3 residues: CATSSGGTSVETQYF. CDR3 nucleotides: TGTGCCACCAGCAGTGGGGGGACTAGCGTTGAGACCCAGTACTTC. This sequence joins TRBV15 and TRBJ2-5; 10 bases are a match to TRBD2. CDR1 LNHNV and CDR2 YYDKDF come from the germline V gene (reference sequence). The CDR3 has 15 residues. Unmatched junction bases numbered 6, after V lost 3 bases and J lost 5 bases.

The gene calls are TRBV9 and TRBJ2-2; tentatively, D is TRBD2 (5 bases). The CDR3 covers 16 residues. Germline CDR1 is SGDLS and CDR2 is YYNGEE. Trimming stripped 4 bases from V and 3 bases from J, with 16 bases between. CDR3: CASSTSSDMYTGELFF. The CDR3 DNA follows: TGTGCCAGCAGCACAAGTAGCGATATGTACACCGGGGAGCTGTTTTTT.

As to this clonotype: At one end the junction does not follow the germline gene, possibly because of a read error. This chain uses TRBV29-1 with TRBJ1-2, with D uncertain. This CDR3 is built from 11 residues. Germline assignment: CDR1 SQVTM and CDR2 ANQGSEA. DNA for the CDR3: TGCAGCGTTGACGCAGAGGTTGGCCACACCTTC. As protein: CSVDAEVGHTF. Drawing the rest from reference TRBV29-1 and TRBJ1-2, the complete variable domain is SAVISQKPSRDICQRGTSLTIQCQVDSQVTMMFWYRQQPGQSLTLIATANQGSEATYESGFVIDKFPISRPNLTFSTLTVSNMSPEDSSIYLCSVDAEVGHTFGSGTRLTVV.